This is a list of T cell receptor beta chains from one sample in a study of cytomegalovirus exposure and HLA in healthy donors. Method: immunoSEQ multiplex PCR; TCRdb's copy keeps in-frame clones and lacks some. The table lists 95,000 to 100,000 clones, about 80% of them singletons, with about 4.3% in the top ten. Sequenced input: PBMCs. The receptors shown here come from a man aged 35-49 years in good health and CMV-seronegative. CDR3s include the opening cysteine and the closing phenylalanine or tryptophan. A D gene is named only where the DNA matches it firmly. Only some rows state a clone size, as once, few, many or a class for expanded clones.

CDR3 length,J gene,V gene,clone size,D gene,CDR3 DNA,CDR3 protein
15,TRBJ1-6,TRBV15,-,TRBD1,TGTGCCACCAGCAGACCTGGACAGGGGGATTCCCCCCTCCACTTT,CATSRPGQGDSPLHF
14,TRBJ2-2,TRBV7-8,-,-,TGTGCCAGCAGCCGTCTACGTTCCACCGGGGAGCTGTTTTTT,CASSRLRSTGELFF
16,TRBJ2-5,TRBV6-1,-,TRBD1,TGTGCCAGCAGTGAACTAGGGACAGGGGCTCAAGAGACCCAGTACTTC,CASSELGTGAQETQYF
13,TRBJ2-1,TRBV7-3,-,TRBD2,TGTGCCAGCAGAGCCGGGGGGGGGAATGAGCAGTTCTTC,CASRAGGGNEQFF
16,TRBJ2-5,TRBV6-6,-,-,TGTGCCAGCAGTTACTCGAGGACTCAAGTCGGAGAGACCCAGTACTTC,CASSYSRTQVGETQYF
15,TRBJ2-3,TRBV28,-,-,TGTGCCAGCAGTCCCCAACGCGGATGGCTAGATACGCAGTATTTT,CASSPQRGWLDTQYF
12,TRBJ1-4,TRBV18,-,-,TGTGCCAGCTCACCAGGCTTTGAAAAACTGTTTTTT,CASSPGFEKLFF
15,TRBJ1-2,TRBV11-2,-,TRBD1,TGTGCCAGCAGCTCCCCCTCGACAGGGGTTAGTGGCTACACCTTC,CASSSPSTGVSGYTF
13,TRBJ1-2,TRBV6-5,-,TRBD1,TGTGCCAGCATTGAGGGACAGGGCGGAGGCTACACCTTC,CASIEGQGGGYTF
14,TRBJ1-4,TRBV19,once,-,TGTGCCAGTAGTAAGCAAGGGAGTAATGAAAAACTGTTTTTT,CASSKQGSNEKLFF
14,TRBJ1-1,TRBV5-1,few,-,TGCGCCAGCAGCTTCAGGGGTTTGGGCACTGAAGCTTTCTTT,CASSFRGLGTEAFF
14,TRBJ1-2,TRBV4-1,-,-,TGCGCCAGCAGTGCGGGTTCAGCTAACTATGGCTACACCTTC,CASSAGSANYGYTF
13,TRBJ2-6,TRBV5-4,few,-,TGTGCCAGCAGCTTGGCAGGGGCCAACGTCCTGACTTTC,CASSLAGANVLTF
13,TRBJ1-2,TRBV7-6,-,-,TGTGCCAGCAGCCCCGACAGAGGCTATGGCTACACCTTC,CASSPDRGYGYTF
15,TRBJ1-2,TRBV6-5,-,TRBD1,TGTGCCAGCAGTTACTCGACAGGGGTACACTATGGCTACACCTTC,CASSYSTGVHYGYTF
14,TRBJ1-2,TRBV10-3,-,TRBD1,TGTGCCGCGGGGCCGGGACAGAGTAACTATGGCTACACCTTC,CAAGPGQSNYGYTF
12,TRBJ2-1,TRBV11-2,-,TRBD1,TGTGCCAGCAGCCGGGACAGGGGAGAGCAGTTCTTC,CASSRDRGEQFF
14,TRBJ1-4,TRBV30,-,-,TGTGCCTGGAGTGGACAGGCAACTAATGAAAAACTGTTTTTT,CAWSGQATNEKLFF
15,TRBJ1-2,TRBV28,-,TRBD1,TGTGCCAGCAGTTCCGGACAGGGAAATTACTATGGCTACACCTTC,CASSSGQGNYYGYTF
15,TRBJ1-1,TRBV5-4,medium-sized,-,TGTGCCAGCAGCTTGGAAGGAGGAATGAACACTGAAGCTTTCTTT,CASSLEGGMNTEAFF
15,TRBJ2-3,TRBV2,-,-,TGTGCCAGCAGTTCCCTACAGGGAAAGGCGTGGACGCAGTATTTT,CASSSLQGKAWTQYF
14,TRBJ2-3,TRBV11-2,few,TRBD1,TGTGCCAGCAGCTTTGACAGGGGCACAGATACGCAGTATTTT,CASSFDRGTDTQYF
15,TRBJ1-2,TRBV6-1,once,-,TGTGCCAGCAGTAAACAGGGCTACCCCTTCTATGGCTACACCTTC,CASSKQGYPFYGYTF
12,TRBJ1-1,TRBV4-2,-,TRBD1,TGTGCCAGCAGCTTTGGACAGGTTGAAGCTTTCTTT,CASSFGQVEAFF
13,TRBJ1-3,TRBV6-5,-,-,TGTGCCAGCAGTGAAAGGGGGGGAAACACCATATATTTT,CASSERGGNTIYF
16,TRBJ2-2,TRBV10-3,-,TRBD1,TGTGCCATCAGTGACGAGGCAGGGGGTGTGACCGGGGAGCTGTTTTTT,CAISDEAGGVTGELFF
14,TRBJ2-2,TRBV7-2,-,-,TGTGCCAGCAGCCCCCAGGCGACCACCGGGGAGCTGTTTTTT,CASSPQATTGELFF